This record concerns one TCR beta chain sequence. The antigen is undetermined. Trimming stripped 6 bases from V and 9 bases from J, with 16 bases between. Germline CDR1 and CDR2: SGHNT and YYREEE (reference sequence). The CDR3 consists of 13 residues. Before the COVID-19 pandemic, during about 2011-2019, CD4+ T cells were taken from unexposed donors. CD4+ T cells were isolated from the cells after 10 days of culture. Testing used SARS-CoV-2 S/N and four cold-coronavirus spikes on unexposed-donor CD4+ T cells, cells permitting. The sample belongs to a study of CD4 T cells in relation to SARS-CoV-2 and coronaviruses. As for the study in general: No peptide or an HIV-1 Nef peptide pool served as negative control.

This table comes from immunoSEQ multiplex PCR, and its TCRdb copy is limited to in-frame clones, with some not included. The repertoire holds tens of thousands of clones, with 73% as singletons. Study-wide findings and caveats: Samples before the pandemic and after infection were not matched within any donor.

This sequence originates from a human donor in good health. Sequencing was performed on CD4+ T cells from PBMCs, cultured in vitro. The chain joins TRBV5-4 to TRBJ1-3; D is uncertain. CDR3 nucleotide sequence: TGTGCCAGCAAGATGGGGAGGGAAGGCACCATATATTTT. It translates to CASKMGREGTIYF. Full variable domain (remainder filled in from reference TRBV5-4 and TRBJ1-3): ETGVTQSPTHLIKTRGQQVTLRCSSQSGHNTVSWYQQALGQGPQFIFQYYREEENGRGNFPPRFSGLQFPNYSSELNVNALELDDSALYLCASKMGREGTIYFGEGSWLTVV.